This T cell receptor (beta chain) is from a study of T-cell reconstitution after alpha-beta-depleted transplantation in children. Findings and caveats of the study: Some patients' high day-60 TCRbeta diversity was traced to surviving recipient T cells and thymic progenitors.

TCRbeta library preparation incorporated unique molecular identifiers. MiXCR, applied by TCRdb to the PCR reads, yields one record per CDR3 protein. The top ten hold about 2% of the sample, which has around 450,000 distinct CDR3 sequences, under 12% seen once. The table lists this clonotype with a few counts. Its specificity is not known. Germline CDR1 and CDR2: MNHEY and SVGEGT. The CDR3 is made up of 19 amino acids. J was trimmed by 0 bases and V by 6 bases; bases with no gene match: 14. This specimen consisted of PBMCs, obtained before TCRalphabeta/CD19-depleted stem cell transplant. The V gene is TRBV6-2 or TRBV6-3, the J gene TRBJ2-4, with 10 bases lining up with TRBD2. The sequence was collected from a child under 10 years old with inherited bone marrow failure, due to receive a stem cell transplant. CDR3 residues: CASSDEELAGEVAKNIQYF. In DNA form, the CDR3 reads TGTGCCAGCAGCGACGAAGAGCTAGCGGGAGAGGTAGCCAAAAACATTCAGTACTTC.